This T cell receptor beta chain originates from a study of vaccination effects on CD4 cells after COVID-19. Across the whole study: A median of 72 days separated the second dose and sampling. General study points: By a late point after vaccination, infection- and vaccine-induced clones had shrunk markedly through clonal contraction. Few convalescent patients were studied, and early post-infection samples were lacking.

With 8 bases removed from V and 0 bases from J, the gap between germline ends came to 14 bases. Germline CDR1 reads MNHEY; CDR2 reads SVGAGI. The CDR3 is 15 amino acids. Having been cultured for around ten days, the cells underwent CD4+ T cell isolation. Two-dose BNT162b2 or mRNA-1273 vaccination was given to participants. The study found no prior SARS-CoV-2 infection in the vaccine recipients, who tested negative for nucleocapsid antibodies. This clone was seen a handful of times. The antigen is unknown. Profiling relied on immunoSEQ multiplex PCR, and the TCRdb table lists in-frame clones only, not all of them. The sample holds tens of thousands of clones; around 70% are singletons and the top ten take about 2.2%.

Here the sequenced sample was CD4+ T cells from PBMCs cultured without peptide, taken after COVID-19 vaccination. The V and J genes are TRBV6-5 and TRBJ1-5; D perhaps matches TRBD1 (6 bases). The sequence was obtained from a human donor who received a COVID-19 vaccine. As DNA, the CDR3 is TGTGCCAGCGGCCTCGAGGGGGGTAGCAATCAGCCCCAGCATTTT. Encoded protein: CASGLEGGSNQPQHF.